The 32 T cell receptor beta chains listed next were all sequenced from one sample in a study of T cell changes during pregnancy in multiple sclerosis. Produced via immunoSEQ multiplex PCR; TCRdb's table is partial and in-frame only. The sample carries 17,000 or so clones, around 95% recorded once. Material: peripheral blood, obtained in the third trimester of pregnancy. All receptors derive from a female donor with multiple sclerosis, enrolled in a pregnancy study.

The J gene is TRBJ1-2, the V gene TRBV29-1, with 7 bases aligning to TRBD1. Germline V lookup: CDR1 SQVTM, CDR2 ANQGSEA. The CDR3 loop spans 12 amino acids. The junction had 6 bases not matched to a gene; V was cut back by 4 bases and J by 7 bases. The CDR3, as DNA: TGCAGCGTTGTAAGGCAGGGGGGTGGCTACACCTTC. As protein: CSVVRQGGGYTF.

The chain uses TRBV5-1 and TRBJ2-3; 8 positions match TRBD1. V was pared by 4 bases and J by 3 bases, with 4 bases of the junction left unmatched. Germline V gene data show CDR1 as SGHRS and CDR2 as YFSETQ. The length of the CDR3 is 14 residues. CDR3 protein: CASSRDRSTDTQYF. The DNA of the CDR3 is TGCGCCAGCAGCCGGGACAGGTCGACAGATACGCAGTATTTT.

This clone was found once. This chain connects TRBV5-4 to TRBJ2-7; 8 nucleotides agree with TRBD2. V shed 4 bases, J shed 5 bases, and the junction held 14 bases outside the gene matches. The CDR3 loop spans 16 amino acids. The germline CDR1 and CDR2 sequences are SGHNT and YYREEE (reference sequence). CDR3 in amino acids: CASSGGAGGVEDEQYF. CDR3 in DNA: TGTGCCAGCAGCGGGGGGGCGGGGGGAGTCGAGGACGAGCAGTACTTC.

The chain joins TRBV2 to TRBJ2-3, with 7 bases lining up with TRBD2. CDR1 is SNHLY, CDR2 FYNNEI, per germline. The V gene end was trimmed by 4 bases and the J gene end by 4 bases; junction bases not matched to a gene: 17. The CDR3 length is 18 residues. CDR3 sequence: CASSALGGRRGKADTQYF. The CDR3, as DNA: TGTGCCAGCAGTGCCCTCGGGGGTCGGCGGGGGAAGGCAGATACGCAGTATTTT.

The chain combines TRBV5-1 with TRBJ2-7; possibly TRBD1 for D (6 bases). Germline V CDR1 and CDR2: SGHRS, YFSETQ. Trimming took 3 bases from V and 4 from J, leaving 17 bases between them. This CDR3 has 15 residues. The CDR3 nucleotides are TGCGCCAGCAGCTACGACCAGGGGTCGGCGTACGAGCAGTACTTC. Its protein is CASSYDQGSAYEQYF.

The rearrangement uses TRBV11-2 and TRBJ2-2; 9 bases align to TRBD2. J was trimmed by 0 bases and V by 4 bases; bases with no gene match: 6. CDR1 is SGHAT and CDR2 is FQNNGV in the germline V gene. This CDR3 is built from 17 residues. The CDR3 sequence is CASSWRGGLANTGELFF. The DNA for the CDR3 is TGTGCCAGCAGCTGGCGGGGGGGACTAGCGAACACCGGGGAGCTGTTTTTT.

The rearrangement links TRBV5-3 to TRBJ2-7; D is ambiguous. TRBV5-3 is flagged as an ORF with uncertain function. The CDR3 sequence is 15 residues long. V was shortened by 0 bases and J by 0 bases, with 10 bases between the two germline ends. In nucleotides, the CDR3 is TGTGCCAGAAGCTTGGCGGTGTCCCCCTCCTACGAGCAGTACTTC. Translating gives CARSLAVSPSYEQYF.

V gene TRBV6-5 combines with J gene TRBJ2-5; the D gene is possibly TRBD2 (5 bases). Germline CDR1 is MNHEY and CDR2 is SVGAGI. CDR3 length: 15 residues. Trimming cost V 7 bases and J 5 bases, with 20 bases left between them. The DNA of the CDR3 is TGTGCCAGCACCTTTGCGGACGGCGGGTTGGAGACCCAGTACTTC. It translates to CASTFADGGLETQYF.

This chain connects TRBV2 to TRBJ2-2, with 12 bases lining up with TRBD2. V dropped 3 bases and J dropped 7; count of bases not matched to a gene: 3. The CDR3 covers 15 residues. Germline assignment: CDR1 SNHLY and CDR2 FYNNEI. The DNA of the CDR3 is TGTGCCAGCAGTGAGACTAGCGGGGGCCACGGGGAGCTGTTTTTT. Amino acid sequence: CASSETSGGHGELFF. The entire variable domain, with the rest obtained from reference TRBV2 and TRBJ2-2, is as follows: EPEVTQTPSHQVTQMGQEVILRCVPISNHLYFYWYRQILGQKVEFLVSFYNNEISEKSEIFDDQFSVERPDGSNFTLKIRSTKLEDSAMYFCASSETSGGHGELFFGEGSRLTVL.

This rearrangement joins TRBV19 to TRBJ1-1; D ambiguous. The CDR3 spans 13 residues. The V gene's germline CDR1 is LNHDA and CDR2 SQIVND (reference sequence). V was shortened by 3 bases and J by 1 base, with 6 bases between the two germline ends. CDR3 bases: TGTGCCAGTAGTATCAGGCCGAACACTGAAGCTTTCTTT. Amino acid sequence: CASSIRPNTEAFF.

The table lists this clone with a few counts. V is TRBV27 and J is TRBJ2-1; 8 bases fit TRBD1. Unmatched junction bases numbered 10, after V lost 6 bases and J lost 6 bases. CDR1 MNHEY and CDR2 SMNVEV come from the germline V gene (reference sequence). CDR3 length: 15 amino acids. The CDR3 region has the DNA TGTGCCAGCAGAATTGGACAGGGAGGAATCAATGAGCAGTTCTTC. Protein sequence: CASRIGQGGINEQFF.

This chain links TRBV7-2 with TRBJ2-5; D is possibly TRBD1 (5 bases). CDR1 is SGHTA and CDR2 is FQGNSA in the germline V gene. This CDR3 is built from 15 residues. Trimming pared 1 base from V and 4 bases from J, leaving 13 bases between. The CDR3 nucleotides read TGTGCCAGCAGCTTAGGGGTCTGGGGCGGAGAGACCCAGTACTTC. Translating it yields CASSLGVWGGETQYF.

The rearrangement uses TRBV25-1 and TRBJ1-1; weak D call: TRBD1 (6 bases). Germline CDR1 MGHDK, CDR2 SYGVNS. This CDR3 is built from 15 residues. Trimming pared 6 bases from V and 1 base from J, leaving 15 bases between. The CDR3 DNA reads as TGTGCCAGCAGATCTAGGGGGGGAGGGAACACTGAAGCTTTCTTT. This encodes CASRSRGGGNTEAFF. Combining the CDR3 with reference TRBV25-1 and TRBJ1-1 gives the whole variable domain EADIYQTPRYLVIGTGKKITLECSQTMGHDKMYWYQQDPGMELHLIHYSYGVNSTEKGDLSSESTVSRIRTEHFPLTLESARPSHTSQYLCASRSRGGGNTEAFFGQGTRLTVV.

V usage is TRBV18 and J usage is TRBJ2-1; 13 nucleotides line up with TRBD2. The ends lost 4 bases at V and 9 bases at J; junction bases unmatched: 9. This CDR3 comprises 16 residues. Germline-derived CDR1 and CDR2 are KGHSH and LQKENI. This CDR3 reads CASSRAGTSGTSEQFF. The CDR3 DNA is TGTGCCAGCTCACGAGCCGGGACTAGCGGGACCAGTGAGCAGTTCTTC.

This chain joins TRBV2 and TRBJ2-1; TRBD1 matches at 9 bases. This CDR3 comprises 14 residues. V was clipped by 8 bases and J by 6 bases; unmatched bases: 8. CDR1 and CDR2 (germline): SNHLY, FYNNEI. CDR3: CASGGQGEPNEQFF. DNA for the CDR3: TGTGCCAGCGGGGGACAGGGAGAACCCAATGAGCAGTTCTTC. The full variable domain, with the rest looked up from reference TRBV2 and TRBJ2-1, is EPEVTQTPSHQVTQMGQEVILRCVPISNHLYFYWYRQILGQKVEFLVSFYNNEISEKSEIFDDQFSVERPDGSNFTLKIRSTKLEDSAMYFCASGGQGEPNEQFFGPGTRLTVL.

The chain has TRBV6-1 and TRBJ2-1; maybe TRBD1 (5 bases). The length of the CDR3 is 12 residues. Germline CDR1 MNHNS, CDR2 SASEGT. The germline V and J ends were trimmed by 7 bases and 8 bases, with 12 bases remaining between them. CDR3 DNA sequence: TGTGCCAGCAACGGCAGGGTGGATGAGCAGTTCTTC. Its translation is CASNGRVDEQFF.

The chain joins TRBV7-3 to TRBJ2-3; 7 positions match TRBD2. V shed 0 bases, J shed 9 bases, and the junction held 18 bases outside the gene matches. The CDR3 is 18 amino acids. Per germline, CDR1 SGHTA and CDR2 FQGTGA. DNA of the CDR3: TGTGCCAGCAGCTTAACGGGACGGAGCGGGGCTCTCAGGGACACGCAGTATTTT. Amino acids: CASSLTGRSGALRDTQYF.

The chain combines TRBV6-6 with TRBJ2-1; 9 bases fit TRBD1. CDR1 and CDR2 (germline): MNHNY, SVGAGI (reference sequence). The J segment lost 8 bases and the V segment lost 6 bases, leaving 11 bases of the junction unmatched. The CDR3 sequence is 15 residues long. Here the CDR3 DNA reads TGTGCCAGCAGCCCCCGGGACAGGGCAATGGATGAGCAGTTCTTC. Amino acid sequence: CASSPRDRAMDEQFF.

The chain recombines TRBV5-5 with TRBJ2-1; D is undetermined. V gave up 3 bases and J gave up 4 bases, with 14 bases separating them. This CDR3 spans 15 amino acids. Germline V gene data show CDR1 as SGHKS and CDR2 as YYEKEE (reference sequence). The CDR3 DNA follows: TGTGCCAGCAGCTCGCGGTCGGAGATTTACAATGAGCAGTTCTTC. Protein product: CASSSRSEIYNEQFF.

This chain uses TRBV25-1 with TRBJ2-3; 8 bases are shared with TRBD2. Germline V gives CDR1 MGHDK, CDR2 SYGVNS. Trimming at V came to 3 bases and at J to 3 bases, leaving 11 bases not matched to a gene. CDR3 length equals 17 residues. CDR3 sequence (DNA): TGTGCCAGCAGTGACCCTCCCGGGAGGGGAGGAACAGATACGCAGTATTTT. As protein: CASSDPPGRGGTDTQYF.

The gene calls are TRBV6-5 and TRBJ1-1; D not certain. The CDR3 loop spans 10 amino acids. Trimming shortened V by 10 bases and J by 7 bases, and 10 bases separated the two germline ends. Germline values: CDR1 MNHEY, CDR2 SVGAGI. The CDR3 DNA sequence: TGTGCCACTCGAGCTGGTGAAGCTTTCTTT. Amino acids: CATRAGEAFF.

This chain joins TRBV19 and TRBJ2-2; 9 bases match TRBD2. Germline V CDR1 and CDR2: LNHDA, SQIVND (reference sequence). With V trimmed by 9 bases and J by 6 bases, 8 bases remained unmatched. This CDR3 spans 14 amino acids. This CDR3 is CASTHAGGSGELFF. CDR3 bases: TGTGCCAGCACCCACGCGGGGGGGTCCGGGGAGCTGTTTTTT.

CDR3 in DNA: TGTGCCAGCAGCCCCCAAGGACTAGCGGGAGTATACTACGAGCAGTACTTC. Protein: CASSPQGLAGVYYEQYF. V is TRBV9 and J is TRBJ2-7; TRBD2 matches 13 bases. Losses at the gene ends were 4 bases for V and 3 bases for J; bases not matched to a gene: 10. The germline V gene encodes CDR1 SGDLS and CDR2 YYNGEE. The CDR3 is made up of 17 amino acids.

The chain uses TRBV27 and TRBJ2-7, with 11 positions matching TRBD1. The CDR3 has 15 residues. V dropped 4 bases and J dropped 2; count of bases not matched to a gene: 4. Germline lookup yields CDR1 MNHEY and CDR2 SMNVEV (reference sequence). DNA for the CDR3: TGTGCCAGCAGTTCGCGGGACAGGGGGACCTACGAGCAGTACTTC. This encodes CASSSRDRGTYEQYF.

This clone showed up just once. The rearrangement links TRBV4-1 to TRBJ1-6, with 11 positions matching TRBD1. Germline V lookup: CDR1 MGHRA, CDR2 YSYEKL. Losses at the gene ends were 2 bases for V and 9 bases for J; bases not matched to a gene: 6. The CDR3 is 16 amino acids. For the CDR3, the DNA is TGCGCCAGCAGCCAACAGGACAGGGGGCAGGGTTCACCCCTCCACTTT. Translation: CASSQQDRGQGSPLHF.

The J gene is TRBJ2-5, the V gene TRBV4-1; 9 nucleotides align to TRBD2. The CDR3 length is 14 residues. The trim removed 4 bases at V and 5 bases at J, leaving 5 bases unmatched. Germline CDR1 MGHRA, CDR2 YSYEKL. CDR3 sequence reads: CASSLRLAAETQYF. CDR3 coding DNA: TGCGCCAGCAGCCTGCGACTAGCGGCGGAGACCCAGTACTTC.

This clone was seen a handful of times. The genes are TRBV30 and TRBJ2-7; perhaps TRBD1 as D (5 bases). Trimming took 4 bases from V and 6 from J, leaving 16 bases between them. The germline V gene encodes CDR1 GTSNPN and CDR2 SVGIG (reference sequence). This CDR3 contains 13 residues. The CDR3 DNA is TGTGCCTGGAATACGGGCAGGGCCTCCGAGCAGTACTTC. Protein sequence: CAWNTGRASEQYF.

The V gene is TRBV19, the J gene TRBJ1-5, with 10 bases that match TRBD1. The CDR3 sequence is 19 residues long. J lost 4 bases, V lost 7 bases, and 19 bases had no gene match. Germline values: CDR1 LNHDA, CDR2 SQIVND (reference sequence). Here the CDR3 reads CASTSKGTGAFDYNQPQHF. The CDR3 DNA reads as TGTGCCAGTACCTCAAAGGGGACAGGGGCTTTTGATTATAATCAGCCCCAGCATTTT.

The V call is TRBV7-8, the J call TRBJ1-1; D gene unclear. The germline V gene encodes CDR1 SGHVS and CDR2 FQNEAQ. This CDR3 region has 14 residues. V lost 0 bases to trimming and J lost 5 bases, with 10 bases between them. The CDR3 loop reads CASSLATRTTEAFF. The CDR3 nucleotides read TGTGCCAGCAGCTTAGCAACACGAACGACTGAAGCTTTCTTT.

The V gene is TRBV27, the J gene TRBJ1-2; TRBD1 is a possible D gene (6 bases). Trimming took 5 bases from V and 3 from J, leaving 16 bases between them. The CDR3 length is 15 residues. Germline CDR1 and CDR2: MNHEY and SMNVEV (reference sequence). CDR3 nucleotide sequence: TGTGCCAGCAGTGCCCCTGGCAGGGGCTACTATGGCTACACCTTC. It specifies CASSAPGRGYYGYTF.

The gene calls are TRBV9 and TRBJ2-2; 7 bases are shared with TRBD2. V shed 5 bases, J shed 2 bases, and the junction held 3 bases outside the gene matches. Germline V gene lookup returns CDR1 SGDLS and CDR2 YYNGEE. The CDR3 consists of 14 residues. The CDR3 loop is CASRGRGNTGELFF. The CDR3 DNA reads as TGTGCCAGCAGGGGGAGGGGAAACACCGGGGAGCTGTTTTTT.

The chain is built from TRBV10-3 and TRBJ2-3; 8 bases map to TRBD2. J gave up 1 base and V 3 bases, and 6 bases lay outside the gene matches. Germline lookup yields CDR1 ENHRY and CDR2 SYGVKD. The CDR3 is 16 amino acids. CDR3 loop: CAISELAGSGTDTQYF. CDR3 nucleotides: TGTGCCATCAGTGAATTAGCGGGGTCTGGCACAGATACGCAGTATTTT.